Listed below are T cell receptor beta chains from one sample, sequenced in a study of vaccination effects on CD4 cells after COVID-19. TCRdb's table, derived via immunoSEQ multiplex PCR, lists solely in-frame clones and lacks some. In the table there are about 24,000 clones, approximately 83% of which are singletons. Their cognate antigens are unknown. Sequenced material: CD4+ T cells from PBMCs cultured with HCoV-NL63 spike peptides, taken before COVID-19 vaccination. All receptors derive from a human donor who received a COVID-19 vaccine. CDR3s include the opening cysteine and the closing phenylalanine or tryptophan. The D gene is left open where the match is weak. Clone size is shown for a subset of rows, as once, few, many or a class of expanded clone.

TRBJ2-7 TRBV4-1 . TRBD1 TGCGCCAGCAGCCAAGCGGGACAGGTCCGAGAGCAGTACTTC CASSQAGQVREQYF
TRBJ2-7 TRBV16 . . TGTGCCAGCAGCCAATCGCTTGGGTACGAGCAGTACTTC CASSQSLGYEQYF
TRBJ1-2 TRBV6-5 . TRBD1 TGTGCCGGGAAGGACAGGGCCCCCGATGGCTACACCTTC CAGKDRAPDGYTF
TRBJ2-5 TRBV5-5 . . TGTGCCAGCAGACTCAACCGGGACCGACGTCTTCAAGAGACCCAGTACTTC CASRLNRDRRLQETQYF
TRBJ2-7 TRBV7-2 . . TGTGCCAGCAGCTTATTTTCAGGCGTCTCCTACGAGCAGTACTTC CASSLFSGVSYEQYF
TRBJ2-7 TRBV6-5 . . TGTGCCAGCAGCCGAACCGGTTACGAGCAGTACTTC CASSRTGYEQYF
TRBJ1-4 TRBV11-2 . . TGTGCCAGCAGCCCCCGGGCCCAGACAACTAATGAAAAACTGTTTTTT CASSPRAQTTNEKLFF
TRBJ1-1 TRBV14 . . TGTGCCAGCAGCCAAGGAGGGAACACTGAAGCTTTCTTT CASSQGGNTEAFF
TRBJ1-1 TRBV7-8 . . TGTGCCAGCAGCTTGTCCCCAGGGGCTGACACTGAAGCTTTCTTT CASSLSPGADTEAFF
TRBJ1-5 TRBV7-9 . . TGTGCCAGCAGCTTAGAGCGAAGCAATCAGCCCCAGCATTTT CASSLERSNQPQHF
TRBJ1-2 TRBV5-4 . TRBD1 TGTGCCAGCAGCTCCATTGACAGGGGGAACTATGGCTACACCTTC CASSSIDRGNYGYTF
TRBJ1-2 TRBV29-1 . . TGCAGCGTTGCCGGGCAGGGAGGCTACTATGGCTACACCTTC CSVAGQGGYYGYTF
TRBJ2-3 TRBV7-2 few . TGTGCCAGCAGCATAGCGGACCTCACAGATACGCAGTATTTT CASSIADLTDTQYF
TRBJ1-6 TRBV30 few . TGTGCCTGGAGTGTAGGCCTGGGGGCTTTAGATAATTCACCCCTCCACTTT CAWSVGLGALDNSPLHF
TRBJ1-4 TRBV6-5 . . TGTGCCAGCAGTACCCCGGACGGAACTAATGAAAAACTGTTTTTT CASSTPDGTNEKLFF
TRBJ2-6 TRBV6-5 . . TGTGCCAGCAGCCCAGACGGCTCTGGGGCCAACGTCCTGACTTTC CASSPDGSGANVLTF
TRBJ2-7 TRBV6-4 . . TGTGCCAGCAGTCGCCGACAGAAGGGGTCCTACGAGCAGTACTTC CASSRRQKGSYEQYF
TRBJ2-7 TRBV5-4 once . TGTGCCAGCAGCTTGGGATGGTCAGGGGCGTACGAGCAGTACTTC CASSLGWSGAYEQYF
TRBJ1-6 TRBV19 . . TGTGCCAGTAGTACTCCAGGGGCTGCCTCACCCCTCCACTTT CASSTPGAASPLHF
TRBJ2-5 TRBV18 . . TGTGCCAGCTCACCGAGGAATTCGCAAGAGACCCAGTACTTC CASSPRNSQETQYF
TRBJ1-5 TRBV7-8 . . TGTGCCAGCTCAACCGAAGGGCCCCAGCATTTT CASSTEGPQHF
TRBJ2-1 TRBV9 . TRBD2 TGTGCCAGCAGCTGGACTAGCGGGGGCCGCAATGAGCAGTTCTTC CASSWTSGGRNEQFF
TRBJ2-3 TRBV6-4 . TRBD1 TGTGCCAGCAGTGTACAGGGGTCAGATACGCAGTATTTT CASSVQGSDTQYF
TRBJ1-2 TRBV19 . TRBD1 TGTGCCAGTAGACCCTCGGGACAGGGGGCGATTGGCTACACCTTC CASRPSGQGAIGYTF
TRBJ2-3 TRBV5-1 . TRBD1 TGCGCCAGCAGCGGGACAGGGGTGGAGGATACGCAGTATTTT CASSGTGVEDTQYF
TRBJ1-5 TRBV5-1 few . TGCGCCAGCAGCTTGGCGGGGAGCGGCAATCAGCCCCAGCATTTT CASSLAGSGNQPQHF
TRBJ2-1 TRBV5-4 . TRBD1 TGTGCCAGCAGCCTGGGACAGGGGGCTGGTGAGCAGTTCTTC CASSLGQGAGEQFF
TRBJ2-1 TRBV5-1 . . TGCGCCAGCAGCTTGGAAGTGAATGAGCAGTTCTTC CASSLEVNEQFF
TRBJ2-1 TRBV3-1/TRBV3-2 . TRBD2 TGTGCCAGCAGCCACCTGGGACTAGCGGAATACAATGAGCAGTTCTTC CASSHLGLAEYNEQFF
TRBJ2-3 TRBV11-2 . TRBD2 TGTGCCAGCAGTCGCACTAGCGGAAGCACAGATACGCAGTATTTT CASSRTSGSTDTQYF
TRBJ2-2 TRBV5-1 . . TGCGCCAGCAGCCTGGACCCCTCGAACACCGGGGAGCTGTTTTTT CASSLDPSNTGELFF
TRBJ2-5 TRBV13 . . TGTGCCAGCAGCTTAGGCCGGGGCCACCCAACCCAGTACTTC CASSLGRGHPTQYF
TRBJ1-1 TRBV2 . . TGTGCCATCACCCGGGGCACTGAAGCTTTCTTT CAITRGTEAFF
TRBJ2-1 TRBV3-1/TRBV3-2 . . TGTGCCAGCAGCCCCCGGCGGAGCACCCCATTAAGTAATGAGCAGTTCTTC CASSPRRSTPLSNEQFF
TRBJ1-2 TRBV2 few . TGTGCCAGCCCCACCGACAAGAACTATGGCTACACCTTC CASPTDKNYGYTF
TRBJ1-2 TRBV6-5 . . TGTGCCAGCAGGGGATCCCTCGGAGGGAGCTATGGCTACACCTTC CASRGSLGGSYGYTF
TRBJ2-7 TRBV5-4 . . TGTGCCAGCAGCACTATCTACGAGCAGTACTTC CASSTIYEQYF
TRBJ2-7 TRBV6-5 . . TGTGCCAGCAGTTACTCCGGGCAGAAGCAGTACTTC CASSYSGQKQYF
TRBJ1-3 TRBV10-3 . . TGTGCCATCAGTGAGTCTTCGGAATTTGGAAACACCATATATTTT CAISESSEFGNTIYF
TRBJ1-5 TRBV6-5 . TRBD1 TGTGCCAGCAGTACGACAGGGAATGGCAATCAGCCCCAGCATTTT CASSTTGNGNQPQHF
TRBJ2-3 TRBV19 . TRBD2 TGTGCCAGTACCGGGGGGACTAAAGCTGGGGCGACAGATACGCAGTATTTT CASTGGTKAGATDTQYF
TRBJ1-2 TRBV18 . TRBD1 TGTGCCAGCTCACCAGGGACAGACCTATCTGGCTACACCTTC CASSPGTDLSGYTF
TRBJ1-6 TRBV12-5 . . TGTGCTAGTGGTTTGAAAAATTCACCCCTCCACTTT CASGLKNSPLHF
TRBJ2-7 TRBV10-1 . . TGCGCCAGCAGCGCACAGGGTGAGCAGTACTTC CASSAQGEQYF
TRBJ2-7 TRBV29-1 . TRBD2 TGCAGCGCCCAAGGACTAGCGGGAGGCGAGCAGTACTTC CSAQGLAGGEQYF
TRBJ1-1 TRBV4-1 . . TGCGCCAGCAGCCAAGTAGCAGGGGTGACTGAAGCTTTCTTT CASSQVAGVTEAFF
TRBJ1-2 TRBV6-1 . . TGTGCCAGCAGTGAAGGTGTCAGGACCGAGTGGGAGGTCCTGGTTGATGGCTACACCTTC CASSEGVRTEWEVLVDGYTF
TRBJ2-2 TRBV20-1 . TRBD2 TGCAGTGCTAGTACGGGGGGGAACACCGGGGAGCTGTTTTTT CSASTGGNTGELFF
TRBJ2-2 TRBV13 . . TGTGCCAGCAGCTCGGGCCTTTACACCGGGGAGCTGTTTTTT CASSSGLYTGELFF
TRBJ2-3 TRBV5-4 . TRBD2 TGTGCCAGCAGCTTGTCGGGGCTAGCGGGAGGAGATACGCAGTATTTT CASSLSGLAGGDTQYF
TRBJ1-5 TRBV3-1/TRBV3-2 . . TGTGCCAGCAGCCAAGAAGGCGAAGGGAGCAATCAGCCCCAGCATTTT CASSQEGEGSNQPQHF
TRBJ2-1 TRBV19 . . TGTGCCAGTAGTGCTCCTGGACAGTTCCTTAACAATGAGCAGTTCTTC CASSAPGQFLNNEQFF
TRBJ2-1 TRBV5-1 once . TGCGCCAGCAGCTTGGGACAGGACTCCTACAATGAGCAGTTCTTC CASSLGQDSYNEQFF
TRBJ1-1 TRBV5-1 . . TGCGCCAGCAGCTCAACCCGACAGTTGAACACTGAAGCTTTCTTT CASSSTRQLNTEAFF
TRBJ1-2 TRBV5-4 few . TGTGCCAGCAGCCACCCCACAGGGCCCGGGGGCTATGGCTACACCTTC CASSHPTGPGGYGYTF
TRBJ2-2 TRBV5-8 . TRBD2 TGTGCCAGCAGCCCCGGCATCGGGCGGGGGGGCACCGGGGAGCTGTTTTTT CASSPGIGRGGTGELFF
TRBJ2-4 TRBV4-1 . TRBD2 TGCGCCAGCAGCCAAGATCGGAGGGAGCGGGAGAAAAACATTCAGTACTTC CASSQDRREREKNIQYF